The 26 T cell receptor beta chains reported below all come from one sample, sequenced in a study of blood T cell repertoires in COVID-19. TCRdb's table, derived via immunoSEQ multiplex PCR, lists solely in-frame clones and lacks some. This sample has about 110,000 clones, with over 70% found just once. What was sequenced was peripheral blood. These TCRs come from a human donor in a cohort sampled during active or convalescent COVID-19.

This rearrangement joins TRBV7-3 to TRBJ2-3; maybe TRBD2 (6 bases). The V and J ends lost 2 bases and 3 bases respectively, with 12 bases between them. Germline CDR1 SGHTA, CDR2 FQGTGA. The CDR3 sequence is 15 residues long. The CDR3 DNA reads TGTGCCAGCAGCTTAGGTTTACGGGGGACAGATACGCAGTATTTT. Translated, it gives CASSLGLRGTDTQYF. Combining the CDR3 with reference TRBV7-3 and TRBJ2-3 gives the whole variable domain GAGVSQTPSNKVTEKGKYVELRCDPISGHTALYWYRQSLGQGPEFLIYFQGTGAADDSGLPNDRFFAVRPEGSVSTLKIQRTERGDSAVYLCASSLGLRGTDTQYFGPGTRLTVL.

The chain combines TRBV3-1 (or the pseudogene TRBV3-2) with TRBJ1-4; 7 positions match TRBD1. This CDR3 comprises 15 residues. The J segment lost 2 bases and the V segment lost 5 bases, leaving 5 bases of the junction unmatched. In germline, CDR1 is LGHDT, CDR2 YNNKEL (reference sequence). The chain's CDR3 is CASSERGPTNEKLFF. The CDR3 DNA sequence: TGTGCCAGCAGCGAAAGGGGGCCTACTAATGAAAAACTGTTTTTT.

This chain joins TRBV28 and TRBJ2-5; TRBD2 agrees at 10 bases. The CDR3 totals 17 residues. The J segment lost 5 bases and the V segment lost 2 bases, leaving 11 bases of the junction unmatched. Looked up from germline, CDR1 is MDHEN and CDR2 is SYDVKM. DNA for the CDR3: TGTGCCAGCAGTTTACGTAGCTGGTTTAGCGGGAGGGAGACCCAGTACTTC. Amino acid sequence: CASSLRSWFSGRETQYF.

The V call is TRBV21-1, the J call TRBJ1-1; no DNA check was done on the table's D call, TRBD1. TRBV21-1 is an annotated pseudogene. CDR3 size: 15 residues. The CDR3 DNA reads TGTGCCAGCAGCACGCGGACAGGGAGGGCCACTGAAGCTTTCTTT. It codes for CASSTRTGRATEAFF.

This chain joins TRBV11-3 and TRBJ1-5; D ambiguous. The CDR3 is made up of 15 amino acids. Trimming pared 1 base from V and 11 bases from J, leaving 18 bases between. Germline lookup yields CDR1 SGHNT and CDR2 YENEEA. CDR3: CASSLVSPLQSAQHF. As DNA, the CDR3 is TGTGCCAGCAGCTTAGTATCCCCGTTGCAATCAGCCCAGCATTTT.

The genes are TRBV9 and TRBJ2-3, with D maybe TRBD1 (5 bases). Looked up from germline, CDR1 is SGDLS and CDR2 is YYNGEE. Trimming removed 1 base at V and 5 bases at J, with 5 bases between. The CDR3 sequence is 12 residues long. The DNA for the CDR3 is TGTGCCAGCAGCGTAAGGGGAGATACGCAGTATTTT. Its protein product is CASSVRGDTQYF.

The sample holds one count of this clone. This rearrangement joins TRBV19 to TRBJ1-2, with D tentatively TRBD1 (5 bases). Trimming took 5 bases from V and 4 from J, leaving 23 bases between them. This CDR3 is built from 17 residues. In germline, CDR1 is LNHDA, CDR2 SQIVND (reference sequence). CDR3 residues: CASSPTIGVQLPYGYTF. The CDR3 nucleotides are TGTGCCAGTAGTCCCACCATAGGGGTTCAACTTCCCTATGGCTACACCTTC.

This clone has at least ten counts. The chain couples TRBV19 to TRBJ2-7, with a weak D call TRBD2 (6 bases). CDR1 is LNHDA, CDR2 SQIVND, per germline (reference sequence). There are 14 residues in the CDR3. Between the trimmed V and J ends, which lost 8 bases and 5 bases, there was a span of 19 bases. The chain's CDR3 is CASSISGSPDEQYF. The CDR3, as DNA: TGTGCCAGTTCTATAAGCGGGTCCCCCGACGAGCAGTACTTC.

The chain has TRBV5-1 and TRBJ2-3; TRBD1 matches at 7 bases. CDR1 is SGHRS, CDR2 YFSETQ, per germline. The CDR3 runs 13 residues. V gave up 3 bases and J gave up 4 bases; unmatched junction bases: 2. The CDR3 is CASSWGQSDTQYF. CDR3 sequence (DNA): TGCGCCAGCAGCTGGGGACAGTCAGATACGCAGTATTTT.

This clone was found a few times. The V and J genes are TRBV6-2 or TRBV6-3 and TRBJ2-1, with unresolved D. Germline-derived CDR1 and CDR2 are MNHEY and SVGEGT. CDR3 length equals 14 residues. V gave up 6 bases and J gave up 4 bases, with 13 bases separating them. CDR3 amino acids: CASSRLNSYNEQFF. The CDR3 DNA is TGTGCCAGCAGCAGACTCAATTCTTACAATGAGCAGTTCTTC.

This chain joins TRBV6-2 or TRBV6-3 and TRBJ2-3; TRBD2 agrees at 10 bases. Per germline, CDR1 MNHEY and CDR2 SVGEGT. V lost 2 bases and J lost 2; bases outside the gene matches: 13. There are 19 residues in the CDR3. As DNA, the CDR3 is TGTGCCAGCAGTTACCCGTCAAGCGGGGGGGCCTCGAACACAGATACGCAGTATTTT. This sequence encodes CASSYPSSGGASNTDTQYF.

The chain recombines TRBV5-1 with TRBJ2-1; tentatively, D is TRBD2 (5 bases). CDR3 length: 18 residues. The V gene lost 0 bases and the J gene lost 0 bases, with 16 bases spanning the gap. Germline assignment: CDR1 SGHRS and CDR2 YFSETQ. In DNA form, the CDR3 reads TGCGCCAGCAGCTTGGCCTGGACTTCTTGGGGCTCCTACAATGAGCAGTTCTTC. Translation gives CASSLAWTSWGSYNEQFF.

The gene calls are TRBV4-3 and TRBJ1-2, with a weak D call TRBD1 (6 bases). V was pared by 0 bases and J by 4 bases, with 12 bases between. Germline CDR1 LGHNA, CDR2 YSLEER. The CDR3 covers 15 residues. The CDR3 region is CASSQDIWTAYGYTF. DNA for the CDR3: TGCGCCAGCAGCCAAGATATCTGGACAGCCTATGGCTACACCTTC.

CDR3 sequence (DNA): TGCGCCAGCAGCCCTATTGGGCTAGCGGGAGGTTTTGAGCAGTTCTTC. It translates to CASSPIGLAGGFEQFF. The chain recombines TRBV4-1 with TRBJ2-1; 11 bases line up with TRBD2. The CDR3 consists of 16 residues. In germline, CDR1 is MGHRA, CDR2 YSYEKL. The V and J ends lost 4 bases and 9 bases, in that order; junction bases with no gene match: 11.

This chain joins TRBV5-4 and TRBJ2-1, with 12 nucleotides matching TRBD2. The germline V gene encodes CDR1 SGHNT and CDR2 YYREEE (reference sequence). This CDR3 is built from 15 residues. Unmatched junction bases numbered 6, after V lost 5 bases and J lost 6 bases. The CDR3 sequence: CASREGLAGFNEQFF. CDR3 coding DNA: TGTGCCAGCAGGGAAGGACTAGCGGGGTTCAATGAGCAGTTCTTC.

The V gene is TRBV6-5, the J gene TRBJ1-3; 7 nucleotides match TRBD1. The CDR3 contains 14 residues. J lost 2 bases, V lost 6 bases, and 4 bases had no gene match. Germline V CDR1 and CDR2: MNHEY, SVGAGI. The chain's CDR3 is CASRLTGAGNTIYF. CDR3 DNA: TGTGCCAGCAGACTCACAGGGGCTGGAAACACCATATATTTT.

V usage is TRBV11-2 and J usage is TRBJ2-2, with 10 bases fitting TRBD1. The CDR3 runs 15 residues. Germline CDR1 and CDR2: SGHAT and FQNNGV. The trim removed 4 bases at V and 4 bases at J, leaving 3 bases unmatched. CDR3 nucleotide sequence: TGTGCCAGCAGCTCCGGGACAGGGGCCACCGGGGAGCTGTTTTTT. Translating gives CASSSGTGATGELFF.

CDR3 in DNA: TGCGCCAGCAGCCAAGATCACCAGGTAGGCTACAATGAGCAGTTCTTC. This codes for CASSQDHQVGYNEQFF. The rearrangement uses TRBV4-1 and TRBJ2-1; unclear D gene. This CDR3 has 16 amino acids. Trimming removed 0 bases from V and 3 bases from J, with 12 bases in between. The germline V gene has CDR1 MGHRA and CDR2 YSYEKL.

The gene calls are TRBV5-1 and TRBJ1-1; D is possibly TRBD1 (6 bases). Deletions cut 0 bases from V and 3 bases from J, with 12 bases between. Germline CDR1 reads SGHRS; CDR2 reads YFSETQ. The CDR3 has 15 residues. The CDR3 protein is CASSLVVQGDTEAFF. The CDR3 DNA reads TGCGCCAGCAGCTTGGTCGTACAGGGAGACACTGAAGCTTTCTTT.

The genes are TRBV11-2 and TRBJ1-1; 9 bases fit TRBD1. Germline V gene lookup returns CDR1 SGHAT and CDR2 FQNNGV. CDR3 length equals 14 residues. Trimming took 6 bases from V and 6 from J; bases not matched to a gene: 8. CDR3 protein: CASRPDRGRSEAFF. The CDR3 coding sequence is TGTGCCAGCAGACCAGACAGGGGGAGGTCTGAAGCTTTCTTT. Complete variable domain (other parts from reference TRBV11-2 and TRBJ1-1): EAGVAQSPRYKIIEKRQSVAFWCNPISGHATLYWYQQILGQGPKLLIQFQNNGVVDDSQLPKDRFSAERLKGVDSTLKIQPAKLEDSAVYLCASRPDRGRSEAFFGQGTRLTVV.

This chain uses TRBV7-9 with TRBJ1-1; D might be TRBD1 (6 bases). This CDR3 contains 13 residues. V lost 6 bases to trimming and J lost 1 base, with 9 bases between them. Germline loops: CDR1 SEHNR, CDR2 FQNEAQ (reference sequence). The CDR3 region is CASRWTENTEAFF. Here the CDR3 DNA reads TGTGCCAGCAGGTGGACAGAGAACACTGAAGCTTTCTTT.

The chain recombines TRBV19 with TRBJ2-7, with 7 bases fitting TRBD1. Germline V gene lookup returns CDR1 LNHDA and CDR2 SQIVND (reference sequence). The J segment lost 4 bases and the V segment lost 2 bases, leaving 5 bases of the junction unmatched. The CDR3 has 14 residues. CDR3 residues: CASSIRDREYEQYF. CDR3 DNA: TGTGCCAGTAGTATAAGGGACAGAGAGTACGAGCAGTACTTC. The complete variable domain, with remaining parts taken from reference TRBV19 and TRBJ2-7, reads DGGITQSPKYLFRKEGQNVTLSCEQNLNHDAMYWYRQDPGQGLRLIYYSQIVNDFQKGDIAEGYSVSREKKESFPLTVTSAQKNPTAFYLCASSIRDREYEQYFGPGTRLTVT.

The rearrangement joins TRBV3-1 (or the pseudogene TRBV3-2) to TRBJ1-5; D not certain. Germline values: CDR1 LGHDT, CDR2 YNNKEL (reference sequence). This CDR3 is built from 13 residues. V was clipped by 4 bases and J by 4 bases, with 8 bases between them. The CDR3 DNA reads as TGTGCCAGCAGCCCTATCAAAAATCAGCCCCAGCATTTT. Translated, it gives CASSPIKNQPQHF.

In its sample, this clone was seen a few times. The rearrangement joins TRBV6-6 to TRBJ1-2, with 11 bases that match TRBD1. V was clipped by 5 bases and J by 7 bases; unmatched bases: 3. The germline gives CDR1 MNHNY, CDR2 SVGAGI (reference sequence). This CDR3 region has 13 residues. CDR3 in amino acids: CASSRGQGAGYTF. CDR3 in DNA: TGTGCCAGCAGTCGCGGACAGGGGGCTGGCTACACCTTC.

The rearrangement uses TRBV7-9 and TRBJ2-1; 13 bases line up with TRBD2. Germline lookup yields CDR1 SEHNR and CDR2 FQNEAQ (reference sequence). Unmatched junction bases numbered 3, after V lost 4 bases and J lost 6 bases. This CDR3 spans 15 amino acids. The CDR3 DNA follows: TGTGCCAGCAGCTACCGGACTAGCGGGAGCAATGAGCAGTTCTTC. Its translation: CASSYRTSGSNEQFF.

For the CDR3, the DNA is TGTGCCAGCAGTGATACAGGGGGCTTAGAGCAGTTCTTC. It codes for CASSDTGGLEQFF. The rearrangement links TRBV2 to TRBJ2-1, with 9 bases aligning to TRBD1. CDR1 and CDR2 from the germline V gene are SNHLY and FYNNEI. The CDR3 runs 13 residues. V gave up 3 bases and J gave up 10 bases; unmatched junction bases: 4. Complete variable domain (other parts from reference TRBV2 and TRBJ2-1): EPEVTQTPSHQVTQMGQEVILRCVPISNHLYFYWYRQILGQKVEFLVSFYNNEISEKSEIFDDQFSVERPDGSNFTLKIRSTKLEDSAMYFCASSDTGGLEQFFGPGTRLTVL.